This entry concerns a single T cell receptor (beta chain). While serving as controls, healthy donors were matched for age and sex. While CD8+ and CD4+ T cells were isolated negatively, TEMRA cells were enriched by FACS. This entry belongs to a study of CD8 T cells in Susac syndrome. Random hexamers served to reverse transcribe roughly 0.45 to 1 ug RNA. Using its own MiXCR run on the immunoSEQ multiplex PCR reads, TCRdb lists one record per CDR3 protein. Seen here are 90,000 or so distinct CDR3 sequences, over 80% observed once, and the top ten hold 0.3% to 0.4%. CDR3 length: 12 residues. CDR1 and CDR2 from the germline V gene are ENHRY and SYGVKD. Trimming removed 4 bases from V and 7 bases from J, with 11 bases in between.

This chain uses TRBV10-3 with TRBJ2-7; no reliable D call. The TCR originated in a human donor in good health. Sequences were obtained from CD8+ T cells from PBMCs. Here the CDR3 DNA reads TGTGCCATCAGTGGATTACAAGGGGAGCAGTACTTC. This gives the protein CAISGLQGEQYF.